The rows below give T cell receptor beta chains drawn from one sample of a study of blood T cell repertoires in COVID-19. Here immunoSEQ multiplex PCR was the method, and the copy in TCRdb shows in-frame clones only, minus some. The profile covers about 290,000 clones, with roughly 89% appearing a single time and 0.85% to 0.95% taken by the ten largest. The sequenced sample was peripheral blood. The origin of the receptors is a woman aged 35 to 49 who had recovered from COVID-19. Both conserved end residues are part of each CDR3. Each record gives: J gene, V gene, CDR3 protein.

J: TRBJ1-4; V: TRBV5-1; CDR3: CASSPGGTGDEKLFF
J: TRBJ2-3; V: TRBV7-8; CDR3: CASSRGQLITDTQYF
J: TRBJ2-1; V: TRBV11-2; CDR3: CASSPRTSGLGTYNEQFF
J: TRBJ2-7; V: TRBV28; CDR3: CASRPSGRGPYEQYF
J: TRBJ2-1; V: TRBV2; CDR3: CASSEASGRFF
J: TRBJ1-2; V: TRBV11-1; CDR3: CASEGRESGSNYGYTF
J: TRBJ1-1; V: TRBV3-1/TRBV3-2; CDR3: CASSQAGTETEAFF
J: TRBJ2-6; V: TRBV7-6; CDR3: CASSLDPGASSGANVLTF
J: TRBJ2-2; V: TRBV9; CDR3: CASSGGDRNTGELFF
J: TRBJ2-1; V: TRBV28; CDR3: CASSLQGSYNEQFF